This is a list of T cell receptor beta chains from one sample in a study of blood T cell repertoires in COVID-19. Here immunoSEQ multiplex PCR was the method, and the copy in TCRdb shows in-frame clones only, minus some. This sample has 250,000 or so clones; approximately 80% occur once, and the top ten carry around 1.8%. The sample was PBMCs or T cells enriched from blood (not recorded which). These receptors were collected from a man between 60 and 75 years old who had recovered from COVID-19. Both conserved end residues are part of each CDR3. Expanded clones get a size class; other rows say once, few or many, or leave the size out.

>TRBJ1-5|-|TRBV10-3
CAISEVAGGGGNQPQHF
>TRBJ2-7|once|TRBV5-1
CASRGQGLNEQYF
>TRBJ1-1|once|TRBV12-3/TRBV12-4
CASSLGANTEAFF
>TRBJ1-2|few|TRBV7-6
CASSLGPGMAYGYTF
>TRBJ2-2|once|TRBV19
CASCTGTVNTGELFF
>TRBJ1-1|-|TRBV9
CASSGTGGFTEAFF
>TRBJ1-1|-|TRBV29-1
CSVRGTGGNTEAFF
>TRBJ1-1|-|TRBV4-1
CASSAAGTGVTEAFF
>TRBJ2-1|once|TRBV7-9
CASSHTSGGGSYNEQFF
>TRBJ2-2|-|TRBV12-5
CASGPITGELFF
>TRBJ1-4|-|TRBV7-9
CASSSPARGHEKLFF
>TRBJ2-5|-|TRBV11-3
CASSLFRTGGQETQYF
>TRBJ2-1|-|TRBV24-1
CATSDGKGGLDEQFF
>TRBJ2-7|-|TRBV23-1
CARDRGPYEQYF
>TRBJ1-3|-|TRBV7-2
CASSFRGYGNTIYF
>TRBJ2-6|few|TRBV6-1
CASSGGEGGSSSGANVLTF
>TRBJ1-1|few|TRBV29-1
CSVAIGGGNTEAFF
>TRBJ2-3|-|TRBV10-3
CAISGGGTPGLRNTDTQYF
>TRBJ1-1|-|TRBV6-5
CASSRDRENTEAFF
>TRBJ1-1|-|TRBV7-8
CASSLLVRDTEAFF
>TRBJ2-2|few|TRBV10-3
CAISRQGENTGELFF
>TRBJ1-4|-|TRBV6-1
CASSENMGSGEKLFF
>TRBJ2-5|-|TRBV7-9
CASSLGTSGYQETQYF
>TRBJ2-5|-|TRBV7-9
CASNQRGPQTQYF
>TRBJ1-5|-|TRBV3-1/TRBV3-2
CASSLGTGVDQPQHF
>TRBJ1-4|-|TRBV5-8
CASCRTYEDEKLFF
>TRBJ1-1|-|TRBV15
CATRRDRVTEAFF